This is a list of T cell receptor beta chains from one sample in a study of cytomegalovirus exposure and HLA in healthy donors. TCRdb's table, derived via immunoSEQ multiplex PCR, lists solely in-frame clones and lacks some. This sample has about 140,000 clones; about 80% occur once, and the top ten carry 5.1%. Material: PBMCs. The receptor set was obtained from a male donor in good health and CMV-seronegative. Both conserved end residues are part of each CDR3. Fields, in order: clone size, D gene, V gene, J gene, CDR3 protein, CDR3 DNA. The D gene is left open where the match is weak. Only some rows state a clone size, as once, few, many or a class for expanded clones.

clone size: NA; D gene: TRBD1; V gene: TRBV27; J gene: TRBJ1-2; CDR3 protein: CASSSIPGQVLGYTF; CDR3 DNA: TGTGCCAGCAGCTCGATACCGGGACAGGTCCTTGGCTACACCTTC
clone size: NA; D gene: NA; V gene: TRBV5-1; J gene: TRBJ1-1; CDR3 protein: CASSLAPGGNTEAFF; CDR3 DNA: TGCGCCAGCAGCTTGGCGCCGGGGGGAAACACTGAAGCTTTCTTT
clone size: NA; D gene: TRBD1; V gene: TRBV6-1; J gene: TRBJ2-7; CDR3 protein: CASSAGGTGNYEQYF; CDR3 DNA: TGTGCCAGCAGTGCCGGCGGGACAGGGAACTACGAGCAGTACTTC
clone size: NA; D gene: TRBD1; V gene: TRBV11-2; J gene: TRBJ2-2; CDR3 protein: CASSSWTGSDTGELFF; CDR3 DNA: TGTGCCAGCAGCTCCTGGACAGGGAGTGACACCGGGGAGCTGTTTTTT
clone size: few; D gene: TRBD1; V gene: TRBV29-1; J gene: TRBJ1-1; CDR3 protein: CSASTGGNTEAFF; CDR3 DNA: TGCAGCGCCTCGACAGGGGGGAACACTGAAGCTTTCTTT
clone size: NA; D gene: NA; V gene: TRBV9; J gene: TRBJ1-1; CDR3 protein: CASSVSGGGNTEAFF; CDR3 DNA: TGTGCCAGCAGCGTTTCGGGCGGGGGGAACACTGAAGCTTTCTTT
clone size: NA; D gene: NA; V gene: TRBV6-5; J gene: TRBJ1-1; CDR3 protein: CASSYSRGGYSFF; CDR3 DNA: TGTGCCAGCAGTTATAGTCGGGGGGGCTATTCTTTCTTT
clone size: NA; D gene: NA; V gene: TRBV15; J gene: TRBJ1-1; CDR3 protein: CATSLPMNTEAFF; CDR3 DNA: TGTGCCACCAGCCTCCCTATGAACACTGAAGCTTTCTTT
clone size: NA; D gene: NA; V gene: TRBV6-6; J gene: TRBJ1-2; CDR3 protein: CASSYSRQDKDGYTF; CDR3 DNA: TGTGCCAGCAGTTACTCGAGACAGGATAAGGATGGCTACACCTTC
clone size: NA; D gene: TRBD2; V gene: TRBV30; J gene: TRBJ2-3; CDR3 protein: CAWSVGASGGTDTQYF; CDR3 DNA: TGTGCCTGGAGTGTAGGGGCTAGCGGAGGCACAGATACGCAGTATTTT
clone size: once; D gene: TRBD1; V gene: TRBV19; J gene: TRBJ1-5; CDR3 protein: CASRKRDRVFNQPQHF; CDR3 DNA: TGTGCCAGTAGAAAGCGGGACAGGGTTTTCAATCAGCCCCAGCATTTT
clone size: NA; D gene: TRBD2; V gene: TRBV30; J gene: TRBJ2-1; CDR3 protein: CAWNPPGLAGGFLNNEQFF; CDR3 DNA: TGTGCCTGGAACCCCCCCGGACTAGCGGGGGGCTTCCTGAATAATGAGCAGTTCTTC
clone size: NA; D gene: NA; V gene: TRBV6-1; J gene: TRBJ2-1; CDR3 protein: CASSASWGGGFRQQFF; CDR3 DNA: TGTGCCAGCAGTGCTTCGTGGGGGGGCGGGTTTCGACAGCAGTTCTTC
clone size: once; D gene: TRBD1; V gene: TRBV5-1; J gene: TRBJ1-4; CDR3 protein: CASSFGTGDEKLFF; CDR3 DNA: TGCGCCAGCAGCTTCGGGACAGGGGATGAAAAACTGTTTTTT
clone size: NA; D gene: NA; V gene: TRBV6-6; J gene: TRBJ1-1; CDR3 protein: CASSPTGPNTEAFF; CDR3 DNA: TGTGCCAGCAGCCCGACAGGACCGAACACTGAAGCTTTCTTT
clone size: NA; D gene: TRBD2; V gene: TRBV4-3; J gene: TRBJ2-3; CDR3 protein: CASSPSLAGGGTDTQYF; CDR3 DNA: TGCGCCAGCAGCCCCTCGCTAGCGGGGGGCGGCACAGATACGCAGTATTTT
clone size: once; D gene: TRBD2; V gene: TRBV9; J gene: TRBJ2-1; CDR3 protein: CASSPRTRADEQFF; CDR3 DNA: TGTGCCAGCAGCCCAAGGACTAGGGCCGATGAGCAGTTCTTC
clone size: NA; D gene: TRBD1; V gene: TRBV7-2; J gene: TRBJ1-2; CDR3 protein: CASSLWGQGSYGYTF; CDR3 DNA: TGTGCCAGCAGCTTATGGGGACAGGGATCCTATGGCTACACCTTC
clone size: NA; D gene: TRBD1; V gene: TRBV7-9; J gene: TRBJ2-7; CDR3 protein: CASSLIGGQGGEQYF; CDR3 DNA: TGTGCCAGCAGCTTGATTGGGGGACAGGGAGGCGAGCAGTACTTC
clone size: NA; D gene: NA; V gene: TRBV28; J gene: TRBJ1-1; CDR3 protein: CASSFNMNTEAFF; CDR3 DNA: TGTGCCAGCAGTTTCAACATGAACACTGAAGCTTTCTTT
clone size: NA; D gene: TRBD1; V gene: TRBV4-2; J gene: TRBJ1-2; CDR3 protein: CASSQDRGTGGYGYTF; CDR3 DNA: TGTGCCAGCAGCCAAGATAGGGGGACAGGTGGCTATGGCTACACCTTC
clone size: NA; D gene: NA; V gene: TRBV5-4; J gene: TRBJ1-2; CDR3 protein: CASSGGQPSGYTF; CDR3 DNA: TGTGCCAGCAGCGGAGGACAGCCGTCGGGCTACACCTTC
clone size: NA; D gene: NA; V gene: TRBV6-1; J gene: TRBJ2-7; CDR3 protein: CATLYGLSYEQYF; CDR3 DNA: TGTGCCACCCTATACGGACTTTCCTACGAGCAGTACTTC
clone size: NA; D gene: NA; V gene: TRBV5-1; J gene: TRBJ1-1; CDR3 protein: CASSLGGSVDTEAFF; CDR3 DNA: TGCGCCAGCAGCTTAGGGGGAAGTGTCGACACTGAAGCTTTCTTT
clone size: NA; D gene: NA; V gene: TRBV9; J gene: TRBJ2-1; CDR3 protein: CASSVGAGANNEQFF; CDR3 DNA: TGTGCCAGCAGCGTAGGGGCGGGGGCCAACAATGAGCAGTTCTTC
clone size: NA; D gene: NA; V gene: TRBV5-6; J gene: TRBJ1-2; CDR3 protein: CASSPSDIFVYGYTF; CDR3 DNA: TGTGCCAGCAGTCCTTCAGACATCTTCGTTTATGGCTACACCTTC
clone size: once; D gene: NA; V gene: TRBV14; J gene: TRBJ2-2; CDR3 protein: CASSHRNTGELFF; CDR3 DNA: TGTGCCAGCAGCCACAGGAACACCGGGGAGCTGTTTTTT
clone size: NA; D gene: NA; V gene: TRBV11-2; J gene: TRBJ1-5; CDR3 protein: CASCGQPRNQPQHF; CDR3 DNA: TGTGCCAGCTGCGGACAGCCAAGAAATCAGCCCCAGCATTTT
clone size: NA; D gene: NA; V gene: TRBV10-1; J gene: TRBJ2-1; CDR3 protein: CASSLGPHAREQFF; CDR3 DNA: TGCGCCAGCTCTCTGGGCCCCCACGCACGTGAGCAGTTCTTC
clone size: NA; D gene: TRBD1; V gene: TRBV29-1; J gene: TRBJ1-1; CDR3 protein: CSVAGGEVTEAFF; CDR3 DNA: TGCAGCGTCGCAGGGGGCGAGGTCACTGAAGCTTTCTTT
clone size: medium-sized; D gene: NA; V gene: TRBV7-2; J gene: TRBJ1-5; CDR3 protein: CASSLRTVSNQPQHF; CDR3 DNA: TGTGCCAGCAGCCTACGGACAGTTAGCAATCAGCCCCAGCATTTT
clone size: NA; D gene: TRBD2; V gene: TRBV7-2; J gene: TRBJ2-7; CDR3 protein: CASSLVAGKTYEQYF; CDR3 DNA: TGTGCCAGCAGCCTAGTAGCGGGGAAAACCTACGAGCAGTACTTC
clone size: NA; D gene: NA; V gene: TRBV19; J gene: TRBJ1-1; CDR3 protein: CASSPVPGLIAEAFF; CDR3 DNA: TGTGCCAGTAGTCCTGTCCCAGGACTTATCGCTGAAGCTTTCTTT
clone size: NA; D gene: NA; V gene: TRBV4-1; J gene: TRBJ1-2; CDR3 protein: CASSQSWQTANYGYTF; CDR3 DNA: TGCGCCAGCAGCCAATCATGGCAGACAGCTAACTATGGCTACACCTTC
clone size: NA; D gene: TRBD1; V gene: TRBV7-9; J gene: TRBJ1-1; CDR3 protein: CASSTSGGHIEAFF; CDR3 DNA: TGTGCCAGCAGTACTTCAGGGGGCCACATTGAAGCTTTCTTT
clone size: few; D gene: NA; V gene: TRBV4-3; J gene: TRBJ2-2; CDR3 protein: CASSRGLVNTGELFF; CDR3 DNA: TGCGCCAGCAGCCGTGGACTGGTGAACACCGGGGAGCTGTTTTTT
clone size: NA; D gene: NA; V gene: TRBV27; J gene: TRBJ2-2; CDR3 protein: CASSPPRLGADTGELFF; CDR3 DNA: TGTGCCAGCAGTCCTCCTCGGTTGGGGGCGGACACCGGGGAGCTGTTTTTT
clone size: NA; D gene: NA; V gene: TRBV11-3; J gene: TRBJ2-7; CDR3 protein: CASSLEQGNGTYEQYF; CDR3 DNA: TGTGCCAGCAGCTTAGAACAGGGAAATGGGACCTACGAGCAGTACTTC
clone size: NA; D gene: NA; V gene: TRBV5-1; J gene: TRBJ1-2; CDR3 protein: CASPRGVGYGYTF; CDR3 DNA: TGCGCCAGCCCCAGGGGTGTGGGCTATGGCTACACCTTC
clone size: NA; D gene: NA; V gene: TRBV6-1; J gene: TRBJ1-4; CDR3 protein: CASSAGQINEKLFF; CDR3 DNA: TGTGCCAGCAGCGCCGGACAGATTAATGAAAAACTGTTTTTT
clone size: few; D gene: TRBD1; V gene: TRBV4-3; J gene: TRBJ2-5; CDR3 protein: CASSQGQVGTGGTQYF; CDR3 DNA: TGCGCCAGCAGCCAAGGTCAAGTCGGGACAGGGGGGACCCAGTACTTC
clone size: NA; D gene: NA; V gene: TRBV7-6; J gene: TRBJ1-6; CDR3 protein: CASSLVWGGNSPLHF; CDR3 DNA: TGTGCCAGCAGCTTAGTTTGGGGCGGAAATTCACCCCTCCACTTT
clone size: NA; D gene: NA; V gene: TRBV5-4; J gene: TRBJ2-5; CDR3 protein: CASSFAEKTQYF; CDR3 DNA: TGTGCCAGCAGCTTCGCGGAGAAGACCCAGTACTTC
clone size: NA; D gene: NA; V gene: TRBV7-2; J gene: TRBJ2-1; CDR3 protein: CASSLWGGRDEQFF; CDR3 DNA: TGTGCCAGCAGCTTGTGGGGGGGCAGGGATGAGCAGTTCTTC
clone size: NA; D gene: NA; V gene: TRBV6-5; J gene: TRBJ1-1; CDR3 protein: CASSYPAAGGNTEAFF; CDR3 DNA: TGTGCCAGCAGCTACCCCGCAGCGGGCGGGAACACTGAAGCTTTCTTT
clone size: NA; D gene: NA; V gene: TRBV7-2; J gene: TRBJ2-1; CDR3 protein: CASSPGRGNEQFF; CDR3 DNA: TGTGCCAGCAGCCCCGGCAGGGGCAATGAGCAGTTCTTC